This T cell receptor beta chain was sequenced during a study of T cells after yellow fever vaccination. This clonotype has ten or more counts. Its antigen is unknown. The study, taken as a whole, reports: Abundant clonotypes from the bulk population could contaminate FACS-sorted repertoires.

The germline V gene encodes CDR1 DFQATT and CDR2 SNEGSKA (reference sequence). The V end lost 5 bases, the J end lost 5 bases, and 12 bases lay between the germline ends. This CDR3 has 13 amino acids. Universal primer sites and UMIs were introduced during 5'RACE template-switching synthesis of TCR cDNA. One entry per CDR3 protein, called by TCRdb with MiXCR from the 5' RACE reads. The profile shows about 69,000 distinct CDR3 sequences, 5.5% to 7.5% of them singletons. The source of this sequence is a young man who received the YFV17D yellow fever vaccine. The V call is TRBV20-1, the J call TRBJ1-4; tentatively, D is TRBD1 (6 bases). Sequenced here: CD4+ T cells sorted from PBMCs, sampled roughly 14 days after the first yellow fever vaccination. The chain's CDR3 is CSAGGQMNEKLFF. The DNA for the CDR3 is TGCAGTGCTGGCGGACAGATGAATGAAAAACTGTTTTTT.